This T cell receptor (beta chain) was recorded in a study of blood T cell repertoires in COVID-19. Study-level background: Sources were T cells, B-cell-depleted T cells, or PBMCs; the material itself was cDNA or gDNA.

This clone was found once. Profiled with immunoSEQ multiplex PCR; TCRdb holds only in-frame clones, not every one. The sample shows approximately 360,000 clones, less than 90% of them seen only once. The germline V gene has CDR1 KGHSY and CDR2 FQNENV. V lost 4 bases and J lost 1, with 13 bases in between. The CDR3 spans 15 residues. The sequence was obtained from a woman aged 50 to 65 who had recovered from COVID-19. The V gene is TRBV16, the J gene TRBJ1-1; tentatively, D is TRBD1 (5 bases). The sequenced material came from PBMCs or T cells enriched from blood (not recorded which). CDR3 bases: TGTGCCAGCAGCCGGATTCCCGACAGGAACACTGAAGCTTTCTTT. Its protein is CASSRIPDRNTEAFF.